Presented here are 14 T cell receptor beta chains from one specimen sequenced in a study of shared clonotypes between healthy human individuals. The method was immunoSEQ multiplex PCR; TCRdb's version includes in-frame clones alone and lacks a portion of them. The table records some 650,000 clones, approximately 97% of them present only once. Sequencing was performed on naive CD4+ T cells sorted from blood. Subset described: CD45RA+ positively selected. The receptors come from a woman aged 30 to 39 in good health.

V is TRBV14 and J is TRBJ2-3, with TRBD2 as a possible D gene (6 bases). V was trimmed by 4 bases and J by 10 bases, leaving 12 bases between them. The germline V gene has CDR1 SGHDN and CDR2 FVKESK. The CDR3 has 12 residues. This CDR3 is CASSPTRRAQYF. Here the CDR3 DNA reads TGTGCCAGCAGCCCAACCCGGAGGGCGCAGTATTTT.

The chain carries TRBV6-1 and TRBJ1-5; no clear D. This CDR3 has 15 amino acids. Per the germline V gene, CDR1 is MNHNS and CDR2 is SASEGT. With 1 base removed from V and 0 bases from J, the gap between germline ends came to 7 bases. The CDR3 coding sequence is TGTGCCAGCAGTGAAGTACTTTATAGCAATCAGCCCCAGCATTTT. This translates into CASSEVLYSNQPQHF.

The genes are TRBV4-2 and TRBJ2-7; 10 bases align to TRBD1. The CDR3 is 16 residues long. V lost 6 bases and J lost 2; bases outside the gene matches: 10. Per the germline V gene, CDR1 is LGHNA and CDR2 is YNFKEQ. The CDR3 loop reads CASSYSWDRGPYEQYF. The CDR3 DNA sequence: TGTGCCAGCAGTTATTCCTGGGACAGGGGCCCCTACGAGCAGTACTTC.

The V and J genes are TRBV18 and TRBJ2-7; D not resolved. This CDR3 is built from 15 residues. Trimming removed 2 bases at V and 0 bases at J, with 11 bases between. Germline values: CDR1 KGHSH, CDR2 LQKENI. CDR3: CASSPMTLSSYEQYF. The CDR3 DNA follows: TGTGCCAGCTCACCAATGACCCTCTCCTCCTACGAGCAGTACTTC.

CDR3 bases: TGTGCCAGCCGGCCGGAGGGGGCGGGCGGGGCCAACGTCCTGACTTTC. Amino acid sequence: CASRPEGAGGANVLTF. V is TRBV27 and J is TRBJ2-6, with D possibly TRBD1 on 7 matching bases. Germline lookup yields CDR1 MNHEY and CDR2 SMNVEV (reference sequence). Trimming removed 8 bases at V and 4 bases at J, with 18 bases between. CDR3 length equals 16 residues.

V is TRBV30 and J is TRBJ1-2; D is unclear. Trimming took 0 bases from V and 0 from J, leaving 5 bases between them. Germline V CDR1 and CDR2: GTSNPN, SVGIG (reference sequence). The CDR3 sequence is 13 residues long. The CDR3 sequence is CAWSVRPNYGYTF. The DNA for the CDR3 is TGTGCCTGGAGTGTAAGGCCTAACTATGGCTACACCTTC.

Here the CDR3 reads CASSFPIYRESNQPQHF. CDR3 in DNA: TGTGCCAGCAGCTTCCCGATTTACAGGGAATCCAATCAGCCCCAGCATTTT. This rearrangement joins TRBV28 to TRBJ1-5, with TRBD1 as a possible D gene (6 bases). The CDR3 loop spans 17 amino acids. Trimming stripped 6 bases from V and 3 bases from J, with 21 bases between. Germline V gives CDR1 MDHEN, CDR2 SYDVKM. The variable domain in full, with the rest retrieved from reference TRBV28 and TRBJ1-5, is DVKVTQSSRYLVKRTGEKVFLECVQDMDHENMFWYRQDPGLGLRLIYFSYDVKMKEKGDIPEGYSVSREKKERFSLILESASTNQTSMYLCASSFPIYRESNQPQHFGDGTRLSIL.

The rearrangement uses TRBV2 and TRBJ2-2, with a tentative D call TRBD1 (6 bases). CDR3 length equals 14 residues. The germline V gene encodes CDR1 SNHLY and CDR2 FYNNEI. V shed 5 bases and J shed 5 bases, with 12 bases lying between them. As DNA, the CDR3 is TGTGCCAGCAGTCAGGGGCTGGTGACCGGGGAGCTGTTTTTT. This codes for CASSQGLVTGELFF.

The CDR3: CASSPNGPTYEQYF. For the CDR3, the DNA is TGTGCCAGCAGCCCCAACGGACCAACCTACGAGCAGTACTTC. The rearrangement links TRBV11-3 to TRBJ2-7; D remains ambiguous. This CDR3 has 14 residues. Germline V gives CDR1 SGHNT, CDR2 YENEEA. V shed 5 bases and J shed 2 bases, with 13 bases lying between them.

The chain carries TRBV28 and TRBJ1-2; tentatively, D is TRBD1 (6 bases). From germline, CDR1 is MDHEN and CDR2 SYDVKM. This CDR3 has 14 amino acids. V shed 4 bases and J shed 8 bases, with 17 bases lying between them. Here the CDR3 DNA reads TGTGCCAGCAGTTACGACAGGATAAGTAGGGGCTACACCTTC. This codes for CASSYDRISRGYTF.

CDR3 DNA: TGTGCCAGCAGTCAACCCGGGACCCAAGACACTGAAGCTTTCTTT. This codes for CASSQPGTQDTEAFF. The chain is built from TRBV5-6 and TRBJ1-1, with D perhaps matching TRBD1 (5 bases). The CDR3 length is 15 residues. Looked up from germline, CDR1 is SGHDT and CDR2 is YYEEEE. The V gene lost 5 bases and the J gene lost 3 bases, with 17 bases spanning the gap.

The V gene is TRBV19, the J gene TRBJ1-1; possibly TRBD1 for D (6 bases). Germline-derived CDR1 and CDR2 are LNHDA and SQIVND (reference sequence). There are 14 residues in the CDR3. V lost 4 bases and J 1 base, leaving 10 bases between the germline ends. The CDR3 loop reads CASSRGHPNTEAFF. The CDR3 nucleotides read TGTGCCAGTAGTAGGGGACACCCGAACACTGAAGCTTTCTTT.

V and J are TRBV5-4 and TRBJ1-1; 8 bases agree with TRBD1. Trimming took 4 bases from V and 1 from J; bases not matched to a gene: 18. Germline loops: CDR1 SGHNT, CDR2 YYREEE (reference sequence). CDR3 size: 19 residues. CDR3 loop: CASSARQGSMMNWNTEAFF. CDR3 in DNA: TGTGCCAGCAGCGCCCGACAGGGGTCGATGATGAATTGGAACACTGAAGCTTTCTTT.

The chain has TRBV7-2 and TRBJ2-7, with D maybe TRBD1 (6 bases). V lost 1 base, J lost 0 bases, and 10 bases lay in between. This CDR3 comprises 15 residues. Per the germline V gene, CDR1 is SGHTA and CDR2 is FQGNSA. The CDR3 sequence: CASSLVQTGSYEQYF. In nucleotides, the CDR3 is TGTGCCAGCAGCTTAGTTCAGACAGGCTCCTACGAGCAGTACTTC.